A selection of T cell receptor beta chains follows, all from one sample in a study of blood T cell repertoires in COVID-19. Clones were sequenced by immunoSEQ multiplex PCR, and TCRdb holds only the in-frame ones, with some missing. The data hold about 75,000 clones, with approximately 74% observed a single time. Material for sequencing was peripheral blood. Receptor source: a human donor with acute or convalescent COVID-19. The donor label of this sample is uncertain. Each CDR3 is given with its conserved first and last residue. Fields, in order: CDR3 DNA, CDR3 protein, J gene, clone size, V gene, CDR3 length, D gene. A D gene is named only where the DNA matches it firmly. Rows may omit the clone size; those that give it use once, few, many or a size class.

cdr3_nt: TGTGCCAGCAGTTACTCGACTAGCGGGAGCCCTCTTACCTCCTACAATGAGCAGTTCTTC
cdr3_aa: CASSYSTSGSPLTSYNEQFF
j_call: TRBJ2-1
clone_size: .
v_call: TRBV6-2/TRBV6-3
cdr3_length: 20
d_call: TRBD2

cdr3_nt: TGCGCCAGCAGCTTGGTTCCCGGGACAGGCTTCGGGGAGCTGTTTTTT
cdr3_aa: CASSLVPGTGFGELFF
j_call: TRBJ2-2
clone_size: .
v_call: TRBV5-1
cdr3_length: 16
d_call: TRBD1

cdr3_nt: TGTGCCAGTAAGGGACAGCTAAATTCACCCCTCCACTTT
cdr3_aa: CASKGQLNSPLHF
j_call: TRBJ1-6
clone_size: few
v_call: TRBV19
cdr3_length: 13
d_call: TRBD1

cdr3_nt: TGTGCCAGAGTCGGGGAGGGGTACTTC
cdr3_aa: CARVGEGYF
j_call: TRBJ2-4
clone_size: once
v_call: TRBV19
cdr3_length: 9
d_call: TRBD2

cdr3_nt: TGTGCCACCAACCTAGCGGGATTCGGGGAGCTGTTTTTT
cdr3_aa: CATNLAGFGELFF
j_call: TRBJ2-2
clone_size: once
v_call: TRBV15
cdr3_length: 13
d_call: TRBD2

cdr3_nt: TGTGCCAGTCACAGGGCCCAAGAGACCCAGTACTTC
cdr3_aa: CASHRAQETQYF
j_call: TRBJ2-5
clone_size: .
v_call: TRBV28
cdr3_length: 12
d_call: .

cdr3_nt: TGTGCCAGCAGTGAACAGGGCCCAAACAATGAGCAGTTCTTC
cdr3_aa: CASSEQGPNNEQFF
j_call: TRBJ2-1
clone_size: .
v_call: TRBV2
cdr3_length: 14
d_call: .

cdr3_nt: TGTGCCAGCAGTGGGACAGGGGGCAATCAGCCCCAGCATTTT
cdr3_aa: CASSGTGGNQPQHF
j_call: TRBJ1-5
clone_size: .
v_call: TRBV2
cdr3_length: 14
d_call: TRBD1

cdr3_nt: TGTGCCAGCAGTCCCTCCACTAACACTGAAGCTTTCTTT
cdr3_aa: CASSPSTNTEAFF
j_call: TRBJ1-1
clone_size: .
v_call: TRBV28
cdr3_length: 13
d_call: .

cdr3_nt: TGTGCCAGTAGTACCCCCGGGACTAGCGGGATCACAGATACGCAGTATTTT
cdr3_aa: CASSTPGTSGITDTQYF
j_call: TRBJ2-3
clone_size: few
v_call: TRBV19
cdr3_length: 17
d_call: TRBD2

cdr3_nt: TGTGCCAGCAGCTTGGTAGGACAGGGGAACTCACCCCTCCACTTT
cdr3_aa: CASSLVGQGNSPLHF
j_call: TRBJ1-6
clone_size: .
v_call: TRBV5-6
cdr3_length: 15
d_call: TRBD1

cdr3_nt: TGTGCCAGCAGCCAGGGCTTGGCAGGGGTAGATAATTCACCCCTCCACTTT
cdr3_aa: CASSQGLAGVDNSPLHF
j_call: TRBJ1-6
clone_size: .
v_call: TRBV4-2
cdr3_length: 17
d_call: .

cdr3_nt: TGTGCCAGCAGTCCGGGACAGCTAGATGGCTACACCTTC
cdr3_aa: CASSPGQLDGYTF
j_call: TRBJ1-2
clone_size: .
v_call: TRBV28
cdr3_length: 13
d_call: TRBD1

cdr3_nt: TGTGCCATCAGTGAGCCCCCCCCGGAGGGGACCCGCACAGATACGCAGTATTTT
cdr3_aa: CAISEPPPEGTRTDTQYF
j_call: TRBJ2-3
clone_size: .
v_call: TRBV10-3
cdr3_length: 18
d_call: .

cdr3_nt: TGTGCCAGCAGCGCATGGACTGGAGGAGTTATTGCAACTAATGAAAAACTGTTTTTT
cdr3_aa: CASSAWTGGVIATNEKLFF
j_call: TRBJ1-4
clone_size: .
v_call: TRBV7-9
cdr3_length: 19
d_call: .

cdr3_nt: TGCGCCAGCTGCGACGGGCAGGGAAATTCACCCCTCCACTTT
cdr3_aa: CASCDGQGNSPLHF
j_call: TRBJ1-6
clone_size: .
v_call: TRBV10-2
cdr3_length: 14
d_call: .

cdr3_nt: TGTGCCAGCAGACTAGGGATGGGGAATGAAAAACTGTTTTTT
cdr3_aa: CASRLGMGNEKLFF
j_call: TRBJ1-4
clone_size: .
v_call: TRBV7-2
cdr3_length: 14
d_call: .

cdr3_nt: TGTGCCACCAGTGATCCTAGCGTTGGCACAGATACGCAGTATTTT
cdr3_aa: CATSDPSVGTDTQYF
j_call: TRBJ2-3
clone_size: .
v_call: TRBV24-1
cdr3_length: 15
d_call: .

cdr3_nt: TGTGCCACCAGCAGAGAGGGCAATAGTGAAAAACTGTTTTTT
cdr3_aa: CATSREGNSEKLFF
j_call: TRBJ1-4
clone_size: .
v_call: TRBV15
cdr3_length: 14
d_call: .

cdr3_nt: TGCGCCAGCAGTCCGAGCGAGGTATTAGACAATGAGCAGTTCTTC
cdr3_aa: CASSPSEVLDNEQFF
j_call: TRBJ2-1
clone_size: few
v_call: TRBV10-2
cdr3_length: 15
d_call: .

cdr3_nt: TGTGCCAGTCAGACTAACTATGGCTACACCTTC
cdr3_aa: CASQTNYGYTF
j_call: TRBJ1-2
clone_size: .
v_call: TRBV19
cdr3_length: 11
d_call: .

cdr3_nt: TGTGCCAGCACAGATGAAAAACTGTTTTTT
cdr3_aa: CASTDEKLFF
j_call: TRBJ1-4
clone_size: few
v_call: TRBV28
cdr3_length: 10
d_call: .

cdr3_nt: TGTGCCAGCAGCTCCCAACCGGGACTAGCGGGGACAGATACGCAGTATTTT
cdr3_aa: CASSSQPGLAGTDTQYF
j_call: TRBJ2-3
clone_size: .
v_call: TRBV7-8
cdr3_length: 17
d_call: TRBD2

cdr3_nt: TGCGCCAGCAGCTTGGAAGGAGGCAATCAGCCCCAGCATTTT
cdr3_aa: CASSLEGGNQPQHF
j_call: TRBJ1-5
clone_size: .
v_call: TRBV5-1
cdr3_length: 14
d_call: .

cdr3_nt: TGTGCCAGTAGTATGATTAGCGGGAGCAACATTCAGTACTTC
cdr3_aa: CASSMISGSNIQYF
j_call: TRBJ2-4
clone_size: .
v_call: TRBV19
cdr3_length: 14
d_call: TRBD2

cdr3_nt: TGTGCCAGCAGACAACAGGGTAGGTACGAGCAGTACTTC
cdr3_aa: CASRQQGRYEQYF
j_call: TRBJ2-7
clone_size: .
v_call: TRBV27
cdr3_length: 13
d_call: .

cdr3_nt: TGTGCCAGCAGTGACCAATGGGGGGGACCCCAGCATTTT
cdr3_aa: CASSDQWGGPQHF
j_call: TRBJ1-5
clone_size: few
v_call: TRBV2
cdr3_length: 13
d_call: .

cdr3_nt: TGTGCCAGCAGCCCAGATGCCAACTATGGCTACACCTTC
cdr3_aa: CASSPDANYGYTF
j_call: TRBJ1-2
clone_size: .
v_call: TRBV7-3
cdr3_length: 13
d_call: .

cdr3_nt: TGTGCCATCAGCGCTAGGAATGGACAGGGATCTTCCATGAACACTGAAGCTTTCTTT
cdr3_aa: CAISARNGQGSSMNTEAFF
j_call: TRBJ1-1
clone_size: .
v_call: TRBV10-3
cdr3_length: 19
d_call: TRBD1

cdr3_nt: TGTGCCATCAGTGATCAGGGGGTATCGGACGAGCAGTACTTC
cdr3_aa: CAISDQGVSDEQYF
j_call: TRBJ2-7
clone_size: .
v_call: TRBV10-3
cdr3_length: 14
d_call: TRBD1

cdr3_nt: TGTGCCAGCAGCTTAGCGGATAGCGGGAGCTCCTACGAGCAGTACTTC
cdr3_aa: CASSLADSGSSYEQYF
j_call: TRBJ2-7
clone_size: few
v_call: TRBV7-2
cdr3_length: 16
d_call: TRBD2

cdr3_nt: TGTGCCAGCAGCGTAGAAAGGGGGAGAAGCACAGATACGCAGTATTTT
cdr3_aa: CASSVERGRSTDTQYF
j_call: TRBJ2-3
clone_size: .
v_call: TRBV9
cdr3_length: 16
d_call: .

cdr3_nt: TGCGCCAGCAGTCGCGACAGGGGGAACACTGAAGCTTTCTTT
cdr3_aa: CASSRDRGNTEAFF
j_call: TRBJ1-1
clone_size: .
v_call: TRBV5-1
cdr3_length: 14
d_call: TRBD1

cdr3_nt: TGTGCCAGCAGCGCGGGCACAGCCTATTCACCCCTCCACTTT
cdr3_aa: CASSAGTAYSPLHF
j_call: TRBJ1-6
clone_size: .
v_call: TRBV28
cdr3_length: 14
d_call: .

cdr3_nt: TGTGCCAGCAGCCTAAGCGGGGTCTCATATGGCTACACCTTC
cdr3_aa: CASSLSGVSYGYTF
j_call: TRBJ1-2
clone_size: medium-sized
v_call: TRBV9
cdr3_length: 14
d_call: .

cdr3_nt: TGTGCCAGCAGTCTGACAGGGGGGATGAACACTGAAGCTTTCTTT
cdr3_aa: CASSLTGGMNTEAFF
j_call: TRBJ1-1
clone_size: .
v_call: TRBV6-5
cdr3_length: 15
d_call: TRBD1

cdr3_nt: TGTGCCAGCAGCCAGGGAGGAGATAATTCACCCCTCCACTTT
cdr3_aa: CASSQGGDNSPLHF
j_call: TRBJ1-6
clone_size: .
v_call: TRBV3-1/TRBV3-2
cdr3_length: 14
d_call: .

cdr3_nt: TGTGCCAGCAGTGAAGGGTGGGGACAGGGGGCATCCCTGGGGAAAGCTTTCTTT
cdr3_aa: CASSEGWGQGASLGKAFF
j_call: TRBJ1-1
clone_size: few
v_call: TRBV6-1
cdr3_length: 18
d_call: TRBD1

cdr3_nt: TGTGCCAGCAGCCGGGACAGGGGGCTTGAGACCCAGTACTTC
cdr3_aa: CASSRDRGLETQYF
j_call: TRBJ2-5
clone_size: .
v_call: TRBV7-3
cdr3_length: 14
d_call: TRBD1

cdr3_nt: TGTGCCAGCAGCCAAGAACTAGCGGGGTGGGATGAGCAGTTCTTC
cdr3_aa: CASSQELAGWDEQFF
j_call: TRBJ2-1
clone_size: few
v_call: TRBV4-2
cdr3_length: 15
d_call: TRBD2